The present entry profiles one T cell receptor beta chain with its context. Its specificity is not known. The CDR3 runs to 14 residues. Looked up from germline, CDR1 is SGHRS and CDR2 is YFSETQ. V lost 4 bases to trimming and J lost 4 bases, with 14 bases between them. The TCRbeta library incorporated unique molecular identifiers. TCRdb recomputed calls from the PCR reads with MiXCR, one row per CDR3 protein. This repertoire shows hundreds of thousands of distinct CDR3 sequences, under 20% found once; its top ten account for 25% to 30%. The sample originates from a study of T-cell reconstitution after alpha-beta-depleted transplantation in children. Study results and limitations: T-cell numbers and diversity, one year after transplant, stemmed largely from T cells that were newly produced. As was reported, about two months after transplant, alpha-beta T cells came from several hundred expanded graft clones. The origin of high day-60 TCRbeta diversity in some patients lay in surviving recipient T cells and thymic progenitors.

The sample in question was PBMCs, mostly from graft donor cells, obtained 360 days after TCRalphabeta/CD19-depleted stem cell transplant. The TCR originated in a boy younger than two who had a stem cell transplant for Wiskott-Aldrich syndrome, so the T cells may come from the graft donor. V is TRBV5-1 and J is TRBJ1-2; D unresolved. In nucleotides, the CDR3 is TGCGCCAGCAGCATTACGGGAGGGTTCTATGGCTACACCTTC. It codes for CASSITGGFYGYTF.